The 32 T cell receptor beta chains presented below share a single source sample, sequenced in a study of T cells in Graves' hyperthyroidism and ophthalmopathy. TCR beta CDR3 region amplification was performed from RNA transcripts. TCR CDR3 regions were first amplified by RT-PCR with HTBI primers. Each CDR3 protein is one row after TCRdb ran MiXCR on the multiplex PCR reads. The sample has about 380,000 distinct CDR3 sequences, about 15% seen once. Sequencing was done on a sample of blood. The receptors originated from a woman aged 55 to 70 with Graves' hyperthyroidism.

Remarks on this clonotype: This may come from a read error, since a much larger clone is one base off. This sequence joins TRBV30 and TRBJ2-7; D possibly matches TRBD1 or TRBD2 (6 bases each). Germline values: CDR1 GTSNPN, CDR2 SVGIG (reference sequence). V gave up 5 bases and J gave up 3 bases, with 14 bases separating them. The CDR3 extends over 13 amino acids. DNA for the CDR3: TGTGCCTGGCCCCACGCGGGACACTACGAGCAGTACTTC. Encoded protein: CAWPHAGHYEQYF. Full variable domain (missing parts from reference TRBV30 and TRBJ2-7): SQTIHQWPATLVQPVGSPLSLECTVEGTSNPNLYWYRQAAGRGLQLLFYSVGIGQISSEVPQNLSASRPQDRQFILSSKKLLLSDSGFYLCAWPHAGHYEQYFGPGTRLTVT.

This clonotype was picked up many times. Here the CDR3 reads CASSPGASGNTIYF. As DNA, the CDR3 is TGTGCCAGCTCACCAGGAGCGTCTGGAAACACCATATATTTT. The chain joins TRBV18 to TRBJ1-3; unclear D gene. This CDR3 spans 14 amino acids. V lost 2 bases to trimming and J lost 1 base, with 6 bases between them. Looked up from germline, CDR1 is KGHSH and CDR2 is LQKENI.

In regard to this clonotype: This may stem from a read error, because a much larger clone lies one nucleotide away. The CDR3 DNA follows: TGCGCCAGCACCAAGGACTCCACCGGCAATGAGCAGTACTTC. This codes for CASTKDSTGNEQYF. The V gene is TRBV5-1, the J gene TRBJ2-1, with D tentatively TRBD2 (5 bases). The DNA end is a closer match to TRBJ2-7, so the J assignment may be wrong. The germline CDR1 and CDR2 sequences are SGHRS and YFSETQ. CDR3 length equals 14 residues.

The table lists this clonotype with many counts. The chain has TRBV10-3 and TRBJ1-1; D may be TRBD1 (5 bases). Germline loops: CDR1 ENHRY, CDR2 SYGVKD. V was pared by 3 bases and J by 4 bases, with 15 bases between. CDR3 size: 15 residues. In DNA, the CDR3 is TGTGCCATCAGTGAATTAAGGCAGGGAGGCACTGAAGCTTTCTTT. As protein: CAISELRQGGTEAFF.

The gene calls are TRBV28 and TRBJ1-2, with 10 bases matching TRBD1. This CDR3 spans 16 amino acids. V dropped 6 bases and J dropped 4; count of bases not matched to a gene: 11. Per the germline V gene, CDR1 is MDHEN and CDR2 is SYDVKM. The CDR3 bases are TGTGCCAGCAGACGAGCCGGGACAGGGGTTAGCTATGGCTACACCTTC. As protein: CASRRAGTGVSYGYTF.

This clonotype was counted many times. The chain has TRBV18 and TRBJ1-1; D is ambiguous. Per germline, CDR1 KGHSH and CDR2 LQKENI. This CDR3 has 15 residues. Trimming took off 3 bases at V and 4 bases at J, with 15 bases between the two ends. CDR3 nucleotide sequence: TGTGCCAGCTCACCGACCGAGTGGCCGGGCACTGAAGCTTTCTTT. The encoded protein is CASSPTEWPGTEAFF.

There are many counts of this clonotype. The chain is built from TRBV28 and TRBJ2-7, with 12 bases matching TRBD2. This CDR3 contains 14 residues. V dropped 5 bases and J dropped 3; count of bases not matched to a gene: 2. Germline lookup yields CDR1 MDHEN and CDR2 SYDVKM. CDR3 residues: CASSRTSGNYEQYF. In nucleotides, the CDR3 is TGTGCCAGCAGTCGGACTAGCGGGAACTACGAGCAGTACTTC.

V and J are TRBV25-1 and TRBJ2-2; TRBD1 matches 10 bases. Germline CDR1 is MGHDK and CDR2 is SYGVNS. The CDR3 runs to 17 residues. Germline trimming cut 3 bases from V and 2 bases from J; bases unmatched to any gene: 6. As DNA, the CDR3 is TGTGCCAGCAGTGACTCCGGGACAGGGGATAACACCGGGGAGCTGTTTTTT. Its protein is CASSDSGTGDNTGELFF.

The chain couples TRBV29-1 to TRBJ2-7; 9 bases are a match to TRBD1. Losses at the gene ends were 1 base for V and 3 bases for J; bases not matched to a gene: 7. This CDR3 has 15 amino acids. Germline V CDR1 and CDR2: SQVTM, ANQGSEA. This chain's CDR3 is CSVEGGTGPYYEQYF. The CDR3 DNA follows: TGCAGCGTTGAAGGGGGGACAGGGCCTTACTACGAGCAGTACTTC.

The chain joins TRBV12-3 or TRBV12-4 to TRBJ1-3; D possibly corresponds to TRBD1 (5 bases). Deletions cut 6 bases from V and 8 bases from J, with 17 bases between. CDR3 size: 14 residues. DNA for the CDR3: TGTGCCAGCAGAGAGTTTAGAGTGGGGGACACCATATATTTT. Its translation: CASREFRVGDTIYF.

The gene calls are TRBV9 and TRBJ2-5, with 9 bases that match TRBD2. Germline assignment: CDR1 SGDLS and CDR2 YYNGEE. Losses at the gene ends were 4 bases for V and 4 bases for J; bases not matched to a gene: 17. The CDR3 loop spans 18 amino acids. The CDR3 loop is CASSSGLAGTWWGETQYF. In nucleotides, the CDR3 is TGTGCCAGCAGCTCGGGGCTAGCGGGGACTTGGTGGGGAGAGACCCAGTACTTC.

This clonotype was seen many times. The CDR3 nucleotides are TGCAGTGCTAGTCGCCCCAACTCCTACGAGCAGTACTTC. Encoded protein: CSASRPNSYEQYF. V usage is TRBV20-1 and J usage is TRBJ2-7; D uncertain. Germline assignment: CDR1 DFQATT and CDR2 SNEGSKA (reference sequence). V was cut by 3 bases and J by 0 bases, with 9 bases left in between. The CDR3 consists of 13 residues.

This clonotype has ten or more counts. The chain recombines TRBV30 with TRBJ2-7, with 7 bases matching TRBD2. This CDR3 has 13 residues. Germline trimming cut 0 bases from V and 1 base from J; bases unmatched to any gene: 0. Germline V gene lookup returns CDR1 GTSNPN and CDR2 SVGIG (reference sequence). In DNA form, the CDR3 reads TGTGCCTGGAGTGTCGGGGGGTCCTACGAGCAGTACTTC. It codes for CAWSVGGSYEQYF.

This clonotype showed up many times. This chain uses TRBV28 with TRBJ1-4, with 7 positions matching TRBD1. CDR3 length equals 16 residues. Germline assignment: CDR1 MDHEN and CDR2 SYDVKM. Trimming at V came to 5 bases and at J to 8 bases, leaving 14 bases not matched to a gene. The CDR3 sequence is CASSTPKDRIVEKLFF. In nucleotides, the CDR3 is TGTGCCAGCAGTACTCCAAAGGACAGGATCGTGGAAAAACTGTTTTTT.

Many counts were recorded for this clonotype. The gene calls are TRBV11-1 and TRBJ2-7; TRBD1 agrees at 7 bases. J was trimmed by 3 bases and V by 4 bases; bases with no gene match: 6. This CDR3 is built from 14 residues. Germline assignment: CDR1 SGHAT and CDR2 FQDESV (reference sequence). CDR3 sequence reads: CASSSRGGHYEQYF. As DNA, the CDR3 is TGTGCCAGCAGCTCTCGAGGGGGCCACTACGAGCAGTACTTC. Full variable domain (rest looked up from reference TRBV11-1 and TRBJ2-7): EAEVAQSPRYKITEKSQAVAFWCDPISGHATLYWYRQILGQGPELLVQFQDESVVDDSQLPKDRFSAERLKGVDSTLKIQPAELGDSAMYLCASSSRGGHYEQYFGPGTRLTVT.

This clonotype was observed at least ten times. The rearrangement joins TRBV24-1 to TRBJ2-7, with a possible D match to TRBD1 (5 bases). Germline CDR1 KGHDR, CDR2 SFDVKD. Deletions cut 3 bases from V and 8 bases from J, with 16 bases between. The CDR3 is 14 residues long. The CDR3 spells CATSDRSSGHQQYF. The CDR3 DNA is TGTGCCACCAGTGATAGGTCGTCAGGGCACCAGCAGTACTTC.

This clonotype has only a few counts. This rearrangement joins TRBV7-9 to TRBJ1-2; 8 bases line up with TRBD1. Per the germline V gene, CDR1 is SEHNR and CDR2 is FQNEAQ (reference sequence). V was pared by 5 bases and J by 4 bases, with 9 bases of the junction left unmatched. The CDR3 is made up of 15 amino acids. The DNA of the CDR3 is TGTGCCAGCAGCCCCCCGGGACAGGCTCTCTATGGCTACACCTTC. It yields the protein CASSPPGQALYGYTF.

The genes are TRBV20-1 and TRBJ1-6; D might be TRBD1 (5 bases). This CDR3 comprises 13 residues. Germline loops: CDR1 DFQATT, CDR2 SNEGSKA (reference sequence). V lost 3 bases, J lost 11 bases, and 14 bases lay in between. CDR3 DNA sequence: TGCAGTGCTAGCGGGACTACAACTACACCCCTCCACTTT. It yields the protein CSASGTTTTPLHF.

The rearrangement uses TRBV9 and TRBJ2-5, with 9 bases aligning to TRBD2. The CDR3 length is 15 residues. Germline CDR1 and CDR2: SGDLS and YYNGEE. V shed 3 bases, J shed 5 bases, and the junction held 8 bases outside the gene matches. In nucleotides, the CDR3 is TGTGCCAGCAGCGAGGCGGGAGGGCCGAGGGAGACCCAGTACTTC. It codes for CASSEAGGPRETQYF.

This clonotype was detected ten times or more. The chain joins TRBV2 to TRBJ2-1; D call uncertain. This CDR3 spans 16 amino acids. Trimming removed 6 bases from V and 1 base from J, with 16 bases in between. The germline V gene encodes CDR1 SNHLY and CDR2 FYNNEI. The CDR3 bases are TGTGCCAGCAGCCAAGGGCCCGGCAGATCCTACAATGAGCAGTTCTTC. Protein product: CASSQGPGRSYNEQFF.

This clonotype was counted between two and nine times. The gene calls are TRBV29-1 and TRBJ2-7; D may be TRBD1 or TRBD2 (5 bases each). Between the trimmed V and J ends, which lost 6 bases and 6 bases, there was a span of 12 bases. Per the germline V gene, CDR1 is SQVTM and CDR2 is ANQGSEA. The CDR3 spans 11 residues. The CDR3 DNA reads TGCAGCGTCGGGGAGAGGGGCGAGCAGTACTTC. This translates into CSVGERGEQYF.

The gene calls are TRBV24-1 and TRBJ2-3, with a possible D match to TRBD1 (5 bases). CDR1 is KGHDR, CDR2 SFDVKD, per germline. The CDR3 is made up of 17 amino acids. Trimming cost V 4 bases and J 1 base, with 17 bases left between them. The CDR3 loop is CATSDHVSQGGTDTQYF. CDR3 bases: TGTGCCACCAGTGACCACGTTTCGCAGGGTGGCACAGATACGCAGTATTTT.

The chain combines TRBV30 with TRBJ1-3, with D hard to call. From germline, CDR1 is GTSNPN and CDR2 SVGIG (reference sequence). CDR3 size: 10 residues. V lost 4 bases and J lost 4, with 2 bases in between. CDR3 region: CAWTGNTIYF. Here the CDR3 DNA reads TGTGCCTGGACCGGAAACACCATATATTTT.

This clonotype was found many times. The rearrangement joins TRBV11-2 to TRBJ2-7; a weak D match, TRBD2 (5 bases). This CDR3 contains 15 residues. V was clipped by 2 bases and J by 1 base, with 12 bases between them. The germline V gene has CDR1 SGHAT and CDR2 FQNNGV. CDR3 sequence reads: CASSLLGGRSYEQYF. CDR3 in DNA: TGTGCCAGCAGCTTACTAGGAGGCCGGTCCTACGAGCAGTACTTC.

The sample holds many counts of this clonotype. The chain couples TRBV4-2 to TRBJ2-1, with TRBD2 identical over 9 bases. The CDR3 spans 18 residues. Germline loops: CDR1 LGHNA, CDR2 YNFKEQ. J lost 4 bases, V lost 4 bases, and 14 bases had no gene match. CDR3: CASSPQGSGRVFYNEQFF. CDR3 DNA sequence: TGTGCCAGCAGCCCACAGGGTAGCGGGAGAGTGTTTTACAATGAGCAGTTCTTC.

Only a few counts were recorded for this clonotype. A much more abundant neighbour one base away suggests this may be a read error. The V gene is TRBV18, the J gene TRBJ2-1; TRBD2 matches 12 bases. Germline loops: CDR1 KGHSH, CDR2 LQKENI. The CDR3 spans 18 residues. CDR3 region: CASSLGLAGPDSYDEQFF. In nucleotides, the CDR3 is TGTGCCAGCTCCCTGGGACTAGCGGGCCCGGATTCCTACGATGAGCAGTTCTTC.

The genes are TRBV12-3 or TRBV12-4 and TRBJ2-7; 10 nucleotides align to TRBD2. This CDR3 has 13 residues. Trimming cost V 6 bases and J 6 bases; bases outside gene matches: 5. CDR3 residues: CASRSSGGGEQYF. DNA of the CDR3: TGTGCCAGCAGATCCAGCGGGGGGGGCGAGCAGTACTTC.

This clonotype showed up many times. This sequence joins TRBV24-1 and TRBJ1-2, with 9 bases identical to TRBD1. V gave up 2 bases and J gave up 4 bases; unmatched junction bases: 4. The CDR3 has 15 amino acids. Germline V gives CDR1 KGHDR, CDR2 SFDVKD. The CDR3 region has the DNA TGTGCCACCAGTGATTCGGACAGGGGAGGCTATGGCTACACCTTC. It codes for CATSDSDRGGYGYTF.

This clonotype was picked up many times. The rearrangement links TRBV6-1 to TRBJ1-5; 8 positions match TRBD1. This CDR3 has 14 amino acids. Germline CDR1 MNHNS, CDR2 SASEGT. The DNA of the CDR3 is TGTGCGACAGGGGTAGGCTTTAGGGATCAGCCCCAGCATTTT. Protein sequence: CATGVGFRDQPQHF.

The chain uses TRBV4-2 and TRBJ2-7; possible D gene TRBD1, 5 bases. V was cut by 0 bases and J by 4 bases, with 10 bases left in between. The germline gives CDR1 LGHNA, CDR2 YNFKEQ. The CDR3 length is 14 residues. The CDR3 region is CASSQEARGYEQYF. CDR3 sequence (DNA): TGTGCCAGCAGCCAAGAAGCAAGGGGTTACGAGCAGTACTTC.

This clonotype appeared many times. The gene calls are TRBV3-1 and TRBJ1-2, with a tentative D call TRBD1 (6 bases). This CDR3 is 12 amino acids long. The germline CDR1 and CDR2 sequences are LGHDT and YNNKEL (reference sequence). V lost 6 bases and J 6 bases, leaving 11 bases between the germline ends. CDR3 loop: CASSYRADGYTF. The CDR3 DNA sequence: TGTGCCAGCAGTTACAGGGCAGATGGCTACACCTTC.

This chain connects TRBV7-9 to TRBJ2-5; TRBD1 aligns across 7 bases. After removal of 2 bases from V and 7 bases from J, the junction contained 1 base not matched to a gene. In germline, CDR1 is SEHNR, CDR2 FQNEAQ (reference sequence). CDR3 size: 12 residues. The chain's CDR3 is CASSLNRGTQYF. For the CDR3, the DNA is TGTGCCAGCAGCTTAAACAGGGGGACCCAGTACTTC.